Presented here are 32 T cell receptor beta chains from one specimen sequenced in a study of post-analysis software for immune sequencing data. No cognate antigen is known for these TCRs. TCR beta cDNA libraries included unique molecular identifiers. TCRdb called the PCR reads again in MiXCR, with one record for every CDR3 protein. The sample has hundreds of thousands of distinct CDR3 sequences; around 40% are singletons. Study-level points and caveats: Among five TRBV segments more frequent in patients than controls were TRBV5-6, TRBV5-1 and TRBV20-1.

Specimen: blood. These receptors were taken from a girl between 10 and 17 years old with multiple sclerosis.

This clonotype was found once. The chain carries TRBV6-5 and TRBJ2-7; D not resolved. The CDR3 sequence is 13 residues long. Trimming pared 5 bases from V and 3 bases from J, leaving 11 bases between. Germline CDR1 reads MNHEY; CDR2 reads SVGAGI. DNA of the CDR3: TGTGCCAGCAGTCGCATGATCAGCTACGAGCAGTACTTC. This gives the protein CASSRMISYEQYF.

On this clonotype itself: A much larger clone lies one base from this, so it may be a read error. The chain has TRBV2 and TRBJ2-1, with 7 positions matching TRBD2. The end of the DNA aligns better with TRBJ2-7, so the J call may be wrong. Germline V gene lookup returns CDR1 SNHLY and CDR2 FYNNEI. The CDR3 extends over 15 amino acids. Here the CDR3 reads CASRASGSSYNEQYF. For the CDR3, the DNA is TGTGCCAGCAGGGCTAGCGGAAGCTCCTACAATGAGCAGTACTTC.

The genes are TRBV20-1 and TRBJ2-2, with 9 bases fitting TRBD1. This CDR3 has 14 residues. The V gene end was trimmed by 3 bases and the J gene end by 7 bases; junction bases not matched to a gene: 6. Germline V gives CDR1 DFQATT, CDR2 SNEGSKA (reference sequence). The CDR3 DNA is TGCAGTGCTAGGGGGGACAGGGCCGACGGGGAGCTGTTTTTT. Its translation: CSARGDRADGELFF.

This clonotype has only one observation. The chain has TRBV9 and TRBJ1-1; D possibly corresponds to TRBD1 (5 bases). There are 17 residues in the CDR3. Germline CDR1 and CDR2: SGDLS and YYNGEE. Trimming shortened V by 3 bases and J by 1 base, and 19 bases separated the two germline ends. CDR3 loop: CASSALAGTLGNTEAFF. DNA of the CDR3: TGTGCCAGCAGCGCGCTTGCCGGGACTCTCGGGAACACTGAAGCTTTCTTT.

This clonotype was detected only a few times. This chain links TRBV27 with TRBJ1-2; no clear D. Trimming removed 6 bases from V and 8 bases from J, with 19 bases in between. This CDR3 region has 14 residues. Germline values: CDR1 MNHEY, CDR2 SMNVEV (reference sequence). In DNA form, the CDR3 reads TGTGCCAGCAGACGTGTCGACCGGGGAGGGGGCTACACCTTC. Its translation: CASRRVDRGGGYTF.

V and J are TRBV7-9 and TRBJ1-2, with no clear D. This CDR3 has 14 residues. V was trimmed by 6 bases and J by 0 bases, leaving 11 bases between them. CDR1 is SEHNR, CDR2 FQNEAQ, per germline (reference sequence). CDR3: CASSKGGSNYGYTF. CDR3 DNA: TGTGCCAGCAGTAAAGGCGGATCTAACTATGGCTACACCTTC.

This clonotype was recorded a few times. The chain recombines TRBV7-2 with TRBJ2-3; TRBD2 matches 7 bases. This CDR3 spans 15 amino acids. In germline, CDR1 is SGHTA, CDR2 FQGNSA. The V and J ends lost 1 base and 2 bases, in that order; junction bases with no gene match: 3. This CDR3 is CASSLGGRDTDTQYF. CDR3 nucleotides: TGTGCCAGCAGCTTAGGCGGGAGAGACACAGATACGCAGTATTTT.

J is TRBJ2-5 and V is TRBV11-1; 7 nucleotides match TRBD1. V shed 3 bases, J shed 9 bases, and the junction held 4 bases outside the gene matches. From germline, CDR1 is SGHAT and CDR2 FQDESV (reference sequence). This CDR3 has 12 amino acids. CDR3 residues: CASSFSGGAQYF. CDR3 coding DNA: TGTGCCAGCAGCTTCTCAGGGGGAGCCCAGTACTTC.

This clonotype appeared a few times. CDR3 sequence reads: CASSPDTFYEQYF. The DNA for the CDR3 is TGTGCCAGCAGTCCGGACACCTTCTACGAGCAGTACTTC. V gene TRBV12-3 or TRBV12-4 combines with J gene TRBJ2-7; TRBD1 might be the D (5 bases). This CDR3 spans 13 amino acids. Deletions cut 5 bases from V and 3 bases from J, with 11 bases between.

The gene calls are TRBV11-2 and TRBJ2-5, with 10 bases fitting TRBD2. V lost 3 bases and J lost 3; bases outside the gene matches: 10. The germline CDR1 and CDR2 sequences are SGHAT and FQNNGV. This CDR3 has 17 residues. The CDR3: CASSLRTSGGVEETQYF. The CDR3 nucleotides read TGTGCCAGCAGCTTGAGGACTAGCGGAGGGGTTGAAGAGACCCAGTACTTC.

In DNA, the CDR3 is TGTGCCAGCAGCCGAGGGGGGGTCACCTACAATGAGCAGTTCTTC. As protein: CASSRGGVTYNEQFF. This chain uses TRBV6-5 with TRBJ2-1, with D perhaps TRBD2 (7 bases). V was shortened by 6 bases and J by 2 bases, with 14 bases between the two germline ends. The CDR3 is 15 residues long. The V gene's germline CDR1 is MNHEY and CDR2 SVGAGI.

This clonotype turned up a few times. This chain uses TRBV5-1 with TRBJ2-1; 8 positions match TRBD2. This CDR3 region has 15 residues. J gave up 6 bases and V 4 bases, and 9 bases lay outside the gene matches. Germline V lookup: CDR1 SGHRS, CDR2 YFSETQ. DNA of the CDR3: TGCGCCAGCAGCCCAACTAGCGGCCCCTCCAATGAGCAGTTCTTC. This sequence encodes CASSPTSGPSNEQFF.

This clonotype was counted only a few times. The rearrangement uses TRBV19 and TRBJ2-3; D is unresolved. This CDR3 contains 11 residues. Trimming took off 3 bases at V and 5 bases at J, with 3 bases between the two ends. From germline, CDR1 is LNHDA and CDR2 SQIVND (reference sequence). CDR3 in amino acids: CASSMGDTQYF. In DNA form, the CDR3 reads TGTGCCAGTAGTATGGGAGATACGCAGTATTTT.

V usage is TRBV10-3 and J usage is TRBJ2-7, with 9 bases identical to TRBD1. With the DNA end fitting TRBJ2-5 better, the J assignment may be wrong. CDR3 length: 15 amino acids. Per germline, CDR1 ENHRY and CDR2 SYGVKD. CDR3 coding DNA: TGTGCCATCAGTGAATCGGACAGGGGATCAGAGACCCAGTACTTC. It yields the protein CAISESDRGSETQYF.

This clonotype was picked up a small number of times. This chain connects TRBV25-1 to TRBJ2-3; 9 bases are a match to TRBD2. The CDR3 is 15 amino acids. Germline V gene data show CDR1 as MGHDK and CDR2 as SYGVNS. The V gene end was trimmed by 1 base and the J gene end by 6 bases; junction bases not matched to a gene: 5. CDR3: CASSEWSSGSDTQYF. CDR3 nucleotide sequence: TGTGCCAGCAGTGAATGGAGTAGCGGGAGTGATACGCAGTATTTT.

The chain uses TRBV12-3 or TRBV12-4 and TRBJ1-2, with a possible D match to TRBD1 (5 bases). V lost 4 bases, J lost 2 bases, and 8 bases lay in between. This CDR3 has 13 residues. The CDR3, as DNA: TGTGCCAGCAGTTGGGGACGGAACTATGGCTACACCTTC. The encoded protein is CASSWGRNYGYTF.

This clonotype was seen more than once but under ten times. The V gene is TRBV29-1, the J gene TRBJ2-1; perhaps TRBD1 as D (5 bases). Per germline, CDR1 SQVTM and CDR2 ANQGSEA. CDR3 length: 13 residues. Trimming cost V 4 bases and J 6 bases, with 13 bases left between them. In DNA, the CDR3 is TGCAGCGTTGCAGGGCTTAGGGGCAATGAGCAGTTCTTC. This translates into CSVAGLRGNEQFF.

This rearrangement joins TRBV10-3 to TRBJ1-5, with TRBD1 identical over 8 bases. Germline trimming cut 6 bases from V and 2 bases from J; bases unmatched to any gene: 3. In germline, CDR1 is ENHRY, CDR2 SYGVKD. There are 14 residues in the CDR3. CDR3 DNA sequence: TGTGCCATCAGCAAGACAGGGGGCAATCAGCCCCAGCATTTT. Translating it yields CAISKTGGNQPQHF.

The chain uses TRBV4-1 and TRBJ1-2; D remains unclear. The CDR3 has 15 residues. Germline loops: CDR1 MGHRA, CDR2 YSYEKL. V was pared by 1 base and J by 2 bases, with 11 bases between. Here the CDR3 reads CASSQVLHTNYGYTF. The CDR3 DNA follows: TGCGCCAGCAGCCAAGTCCTGCACACCAACTATGGCTACACCTTC.

The chain is built from TRBV27 and TRBJ2-3, with 9 nucleotides matching TRBD1. From germline, CDR1 is MNHEY and CDR2 SMNVEV (reference sequence). The CDR3 runs to 15 residues. Unmatched junction bases numbered 5, after V lost 5 bases and J lost 2 bases. The CDR3 loop is CASSPYRGPTDTQYF. Here the CDR3 DNA reads TGTGCCAGCAGTCCTTACAGGGGGCCCACAGATACGCAGTATTTT.

The chain employs TRBV10-3 and TRBJ1-1; 8 bases map to TRBD1. The CDR3 runs 12 residues. The germline V gene has CDR1 ENHRY and CDR2 SYGVKD. J lost 1 base, V lost 11 bases, and 3 bases had no gene match. CDR3 DNA: TGTGCCGCCGGGACAGGGAACACTGAAGCTTTCTTT. Residues: CAAGTGNTEAFF.

This chain joins TRBV6-6 and TRBJ1-5; D remains unclear. The CDR3 length is 15 residues. Germline V gene lookup returns CDR1 MNHNY and CDR2 SVGAGI (reference sequence). V shed 0 bases and J shed 6 bases, with 12 bases lying between them. In DNA, the CDR3 is TGTGCCAGCAGTTACTCTAATGGTCAAGGTCAGCCCCAGCATTTT. Translation gives CASSYSNGQGQPQHF.

CDR3 protein: CASSPPTGVGTYEQYF. The CDR3 DNA reads TGTGCCAGCAGTCCCCCGACAGGGGTTGGGACCTACGAGCAGTACTTC. The gene calls are TRBV6-6 and TRBJ2-7; the match to TRBD1 covers 8 bases. Per germline, CDR1 MNHNY and CDR2 SVGAGI (reference sequence). This CDR3 comprises 16 residues. V shed 5 bases, J shed 2 bases, and the junction held 11 bases outside the gene matches.

This clonotype has just a few counts. This rearrangement joins TRBV20-1 to TRBJ1-2; the D is unclear. The CDR3 is 13 amino acids. Trimming removed 3 bases from V and 4 bases from J, with 12 bases in between. Germline V gives CDR1 DFQATT, CDR2 SNEGSKA (reference sequence). CDR3 in DNA: TGCAGTGCTAGTGGTGGAGGTGGCTATGGCTACACCTTC. Residues: CSASGGGGYGYTF.

The chain combines TRBV28 with TRBJ1-2, with D possibly matching TRBD1 (5 bases). The V and J ends lost 5 bases and 2 bases respectively, with 15 bases between them. Per germline, CDR1 MDHEN and CDR2 SYDVKM. CDR3 size: 15 residues. CDR3 in DNA: TGTGCCAGCAGTCCGCATCGACAGTTAAACTATGGCTACACCTTC. Protein product: CASSPHRQLNYGYTF.

A few counts support this clonotype. The chain joins TRBV6-5 to TRBJ2-4, with D uncertain. Germline V gene data show CDR1 as MNHEY and CDR2 as SVGAGI. V dropped 5 bases and J dropped 2 bases, with 10 bases sitting between them. The CDR3 has 14 amino acids. CDR3 loop: CASSAPRSKNIQYF. The CDR3 DNA follows: TGTGCCAGCAGTGCTCCCAGGTCCAAAAACATTCAGTACTTC.

The chain couples TRBV5-5 to TRBJ2-7, with TRBD2 identical over 9 bases. The end of the DNA aligns better with TRBJ2-5, so the J call may be wrong. Germline V gene data show CDR1 as SGHKS and CDR2 as YYEKEE (reference sequence). The CDR3 consists of 15 residues. The CDR3 reads CASSSPSGTGETQYF. The DNA for the CDR3 is TGTGCCAGCAGCTCCCCTAGCGGGACGGGGGAGACCCAGTACTTC.

The chain employs TRBV18 and TRBJ1-2, with TRBD1 matching over 8 bases. The CDR3 length is 14 residues. Germline V gene lookup returns CDR1 KGHSH and CDR2 LQKENI. J gave up 7 bases and V 3 bases, and 7 bases lay outside the gene matches. The DNA of the CDR3 is TGTGCCAGCTCACCTCGACAGGGGACGAGTGGCTACACCTTC. Translating gives CASSPRQGTSGYTF.

The V gene is TRBV20-1, the J gene TRBJ2-3; no reliable D call. V was cut by 7 bases and J by 3 bases, with 11 bases left in between. CDR1 is DFQATT, CDR2 SNEGSKA, per germline (reference sequence). The CDR3 length is 12 residues. The CDR3 loop is CSVRLTTDTQYF. CDR3 DNA sequence: TGCAGTGTCCGACTGACGACAGATACGCAGTATTTT.

This rearrangement joins TRBV3-1 to TRBJ2-3; 8 bases agree with TRBD2. V gave up 0 bases and J gave up 0 bases; unmatched junction bases: 2. The CDR3 is 16 amino acids. CDR1 LGHDT and CDR2 YNNKEL come from the germline V gene (reference sequence). CDR3 sequence (DNA): TGTGCCAGCAGCCAAGAAGGCGGGAGGAGCACAGATACGCAGTATTTT. It encodes CASSQEGGRSTDTQYF.

This clonotype occurred a few times. The V call is TRBV6-6, the J call TRBJ2-4, with 7 bases fitting TRBD1. The junction had 7 bases not matched to a gene; V was cut back by 0 bases and J by 2 bases. Per germline, CDR1 MNHNY and CDR2 SVGAGI (reference sequence). This CDR3 spans 17 amino acids. CDR3 nucleotides: TGTGCCAGCAGTTACTCGACGACAGGGCGATCCAAAAACATTCAGTACTTC. Residues: CASSYSTTGRSKNIQYF.

This clonotype has more than one count but fewer than ten. Mismatch with germline at one junction end may stem from a read error. The chain has TRBV5-1 and TRBJ1-1, with D uncertain. CDR1 is SGHRS and CDR2 is YFSETQ in the germline V gene. The CDR3 covers 13 residues. CDR3 bases: TGCGCCAGTAGCTTGGAGGCACGGACTGAAGCTTTCTTT. Protein product: CASSLEARTEAFF. The variable domain in full, with the rest retrieved from reference TRBV5-1 and TRBJ1-1, is KAGVTQTPRYLIKTRGQQVTLSCSPISGHRSVSWYQQTPGQGLQFLFEYFSETQRNKGNFPGRFSGRQFSNSRSEMNVSTLELGDSALYLCASSLEARTEAFFGQGTRLTVV.